This T cell receptor beta chain was documented in a study of blood T cell repertoires in COVID-19. Background on the study: Samples taken during acute and convalescent COVID-19 were collected in the United States, Italy and Spain. Sources were T cells, B-cell-depleted T cells, or PBMCs; the material itself was cDNA or gDNA.

This clone appeared once. In the original analysis: Nucleated cell number was recorded as an estimate derived from reference gene primer amplification. The protocol was immunoSEQ multiplex PCR, while the TCRdb copy is restricted to in-frame clones and leaves out a portion. V and J calls and clone size are as listed in that table; D and trimming were resolved from the DNA. This table holds about 260,000 clones, 83% found once. Sequencing used peripheral blood. The TCR originated in a woman aged 45 to 65 who had recovered from COVID-19.

CDR3 DNA: TGTGCCAGCAGTTCCGCGAACAATGAGCAGTTCTTC. Amino acids: CASSSANNEQFF. This chain links TRBV7-3 with TRBJ2-1; no clear D. CDR3 length: 12 amino acids. Germline V gene sequence: CDR1 SGHTA, CDR2 FQGTGA. Trimming pared 6 bases from V and 5 bases from J, leaving 8 bases between.